This TCR beta chain was sequenced in a study of cytomegalovirus exposure and HLA in healthy donors. Study conclusions and caveats: In an earlier analysis, about 87% or about 30%: the productive usage of most TCR beta V segments. CMV serostatus was the sole immune exposure information available.

The V gene lost 3 bases and the J gene lost 6 bases, with 15 bases spanning the gap. The germline CDR1 and CDR2 sequences are SEHNR and FQNEAQ (reference sequence). The CDR3 consists of 15 residues. Worth noting for this clone: No antigen is known for it.

Primers included in the PCR were 60 Vbeta and 13 Jbeta primers. Produced via immunoSEQ multiplex PCR; TCRdb's table is partial and in-frame only. Of about 190,000 clones listed, almost 75% are singletons. This receptor was identified in a woman in her twenties or thirties in good health and CMV-seropositive. Material: PBMCs. The chain links TRBV7-9 to TRBJ2-1, with a weak D call TRBD2 (6 bases). CDR3 region: CASSFHIREVNEQFF. DNA for the CDR3: TGTGCCAGCAGCTTCCACATCAGGGAGGTCAATGAGCAGTTCTTC. Looking up the rest from reference TRBV7-9 and TRBJ2-1 gives the full variable domain: DTGVSQNPRHKITKRGQNVTFRCDPISEHNRLYWYRQTLGQGPEFLTYFQNEAQLEKSRLLSDRFSAERPKGSFSTLEIQRTEQGDSAMYLCASSFHIREVNEQFFGPGTRLTVL.